Sequencing of this T cell receptor beta chain was carried out in a study of T cells in Graves' hyperthyroidism and ophthalmopathy. The CDR3 extends over 20 amino acids. Germline values: CDR1 SEHNR, CDR2 FQNEAQ (reference sequence). Trimming took 6 bases from V and 0 from J, leaving 26 bases between them. What was amplified from RNA transcripts were TCR beta CDR3 regions. During a first-round RT-PCR of the TCR CDR3, the HTBI primer set was used. One entry per CDR3 protein results from TCRdb running MiXCR on the multiplex PCR reads. The sample lists about 600,000 distinct CDR3 sequences; around 16% were seen once.

This clonotype originated in a woman aged 40 to 50 with Graves' ophthalmopathy. Source material: blood. The V call is TRBV7-9, the J call TRBJ1-4; tentative D call: TRBD1 (5 bases). CDR3 nucleotides: TGTGCCAGCAGTTTGGATTCTCGGTGGGGCCAGATCGCAACTAATGAAAAACTGTTTTTT. Translating it yields CASSLDSRWGQIATNEKLFF.